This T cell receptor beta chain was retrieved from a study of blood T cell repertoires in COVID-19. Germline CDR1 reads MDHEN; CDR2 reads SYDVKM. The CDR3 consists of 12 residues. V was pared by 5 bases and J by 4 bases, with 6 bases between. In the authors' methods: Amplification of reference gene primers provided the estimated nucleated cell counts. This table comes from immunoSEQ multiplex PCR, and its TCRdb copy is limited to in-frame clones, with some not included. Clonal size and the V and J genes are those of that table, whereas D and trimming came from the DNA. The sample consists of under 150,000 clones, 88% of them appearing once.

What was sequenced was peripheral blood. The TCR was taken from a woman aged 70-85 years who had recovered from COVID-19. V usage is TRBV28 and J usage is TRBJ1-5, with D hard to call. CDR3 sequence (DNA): TGTGCCAGCAGTCCCTTGAATCAGCCCCAGCATTTT. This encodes CASSPLNQPQHF.